Listed below are T cell receptor beta chains from one sample, sequenced in a study of OX40 agonist ivuxolimab in advanced cancers. The repertoire was sequenced with immunoSEQ multiplex PCR; TCRdb's copy has only in-frame clones and lacks some. Seen here are approximately 66,000 clones, approximately 86% observed once, and the top ten hold approximately 1.1%. Source: CD4+ or CD8+ T cells sorted from blood, taken in a trial of the OX40 agonist ivuxolimab. The source is an adult with an advanced solid tumor such as melanoma, head and neck, liver or kidney cancer. Each CDR3 is given with its conserved first and last residue. Each record gives: J gene, V gene, clone size, D gene, CDR3 DNA, CDR3 protein. A D gene is named only where the DNA matches it firmly. Only part of the rows carry a size: once, few, many, or a class if the clone is expanded.

TRBJ1-4 TRBV9 . . TGTGCCAGCAGCGAATTTCAAGCGACTAATGAAAAACTGTTTTTT CASSEFQATNEKLFF
TRBJ2-5 TRBV2 . TRBD2 TGTGCCAGCAGGGGACTAGCGGGGGAGGGGACCCAGTACTTC CASRGLAGEGTQYF
TRBJ2-1 TRBV5-1 . . TGCGCCAGCCGCCCAGGGCAATACAATGAGCAGTTCTTC CASRPGQYNEQFF
TRBJ1-3 TRBV7-8 . TRBD1 TGTGCCAGCAGCCGGCGACAGGGGAGGAACACCATATATTTT CASSRRQGRNTIYF
TRBJ1-1 TRBV6-1 . . TGTGCCAGCAGTTCAGACAGGAACACTGAAGCTTTCTTT CASSSDRNTEAFF
TRBJ1-5 TRBV7-6 . . TGTGCCAGCAGCTTATCGGGTGGTCAGCCCCAGCATTTT CASSLSGGQPQHF
TRBJ1-1 TRBV6-1 . . TGTGCCAGCCCTTCAGGGGAGACCACTGAAGCTTTCTTT CASPSGETTEAFF
TRBJ1-2 TRBV6-6 . . TGTGCCAGCAGTACCCGGGGAGACCACTATGGCTACACCTTC CASSTRGDHYGYTF
TRBJ2-7 TRBV9 . TRBD1 TGTGCCAGCAGCGTAGAAGGGACAGGAACCTCCGAGCAGTACTTC CASSVEGTGTSEQYF
TRBJ2-7 TRBV7-2 . . TGTGCCAGCAGCTTAGCCCCGACAAATTCCTACGAGCAGTACTTC CASSLAPTNSYEQYF
TRBJ1-2 TRBV18 . TRBD1 TGTGCCAGCTCACCGGGACAGGGGGTGAATGGCTACACCTTC CASSPGQGVNGYTF
TRBJ1-1 TRBV6-5 . . TGTGCCAGCAGAGCCCAGGGTCTTAACACTGAAGCTTTCTTT CASRAQGLNTEAFF
TRBJ2-1 TRBV6-1 . . TGTGCCAGCAGTGAAAGGGGTGTGAATGAGCAGTTCTTC CASSERGVNEQFF
TRBJ1-1 TRBV11-3 . . TGTGCCAGCAGCTTTGCCCAGAACACTGAAGCTTTCTTT CASSFAQNTEAFF
TRBJ1-2 TRBV19 . TRBD1 TGTGCCACACAGGGGGGCTATGGCTACACCTTC CATQGGYGYTF
TRBJ2-1 TRBV4-1 few TRBD1 TGCGCCAGCAGCCTGGGACAGGCCCGGTACAATGAGCAGTTCTTC CASSLGQARYNEQFF
TRBJ2-1 TRBV18 once TRBD1 TGTGCCAGCTCACCAGGGGACAGGGGTCTTCATGAGCAGTTCTTC CASSPGDRGLHEQFF
TRBJ1-1 TRBV5-1 . . TGCGCCAGCAGCAGGGGAACCTGGGACACTGAAGCTTTCTTT CASSRGTWDTEAFF
TRBJ2-7 TRBV28 . . TGTGCCAGCAGTACCCTACGGGTCTCCTACGAGCAGTACTTC CASSTLRVSYEQYF
TRBJ1-6 TRBV7-8 . . TGTGCCAGCAGCCCGGGGGGGTGGGAACCCCTCCACTTT CASSPGGWEPLHF
TRBJ2-3 TRBV2 once . TGTGCCAGCAGTGAAGTTACCGGGGGCTTGGATACGCAGTATTTT CASSEVTGGLDTQYF
TRBJ2-1 TRBV10-3 . TRBD2 TGTGCCATCACTCCTAGCGGGGGGGCGAAGGAGCAGTTCTTC CAITPSGGAKEQFF
TRBJ1-4 TRBV18 . . TGTGCCAGCTCACCCGGGGCGGGTAATGAAAAACTGTTTTTT CASSPGAGNEKLFF
TRBJ2-5 TRBV29-1 once . TGCAGCGTTGCTGGTCCAGGGGCAAGTGAGACCCAGTACTTC CSVAGPGASETQYF
TRBJ2-7 TRBV19 . . TGTGCCAGTAGTATAGCGGCAGCCTACGAGCAGTACTTC CASSIAAAYEQYF
TRBJ1-1 TRBV5-1 few . TGCGCCAGCAGCTTGTTGGACACTGAAGCTTTCTTT CASSLLDTEAFF
TRBJ1-1 TRBV25-1 . . TGTGCCAGCAGTGAAAGCGACGGACGGGGGAACACTGAAGCTTTCTTT CASSESDGRGNTEAFF
TRBJ1-5 TRBV7-8 . . TGTGCCAGCAGCTTCCGGGACGACAATCAGCCCCAGCATTTT CASSFRDDNQPQHF
TRBJ2-5 TRBV19 . . TGTGCCAGTAGTAGGACTAACCTCCAAGAGACCCAGTACTTC CASSRTNLQETQYF
TRBJ2-7 TRBV5-1 . . TGCGCCAGCAGCGCCCAGACTAGCTCCTACGAGCAGTACTTC CASSAQTSSYEQYF
TRBJ1-3 TRBV7-9 . . TGTGCCAGCAGCTACAGGGCTGGAAACACCATATATTTT CASSYRAGNTIYF
TRBJ2-1 TRBV5-1 . . TGCGCCAGCAGCTTGGTGGCAGGGAGCTCCTACAATGAGCAGTTCTTC CASSLVAGSSYNEQFF
TRBJ2-3 TRBV4-1 . TRBD2 TGCGCCAGCAGCCAAGATCCGACTAGCGGGGCGAGAGATACGCAGTATTTT CASSQDPTSGARDTQYF
TRBJ2-7 TRBV7-3 . TRBD1 TGTGCCAGCAGCCAAGCACAGGGGCGCGTTTACGAGCAGTACTTC CASSQAQGRVYEQYF
TRBJ1-5 TRBV6-1 . . TGTGCCAGCAGCGAACCTGAGGGGGTAAGACAGCCCCAGCATTTT CASSEPEGVRQPQHF
TRBJ1-1 TRBV18 few TRBD1 TGTGCCAGCGCGACAGGGACAGGAAACACTGAAGCTTTCTTT CASATGTGNTEAFF
TRBJ1-5 TRBV19 . TRBD1 TGTGCCAGTAGTATAGGCCCATCCAGGGGGCTTTATGGCAATCAGCCCCAGCATTTT CASSIGPSRGLYGNQPQHF